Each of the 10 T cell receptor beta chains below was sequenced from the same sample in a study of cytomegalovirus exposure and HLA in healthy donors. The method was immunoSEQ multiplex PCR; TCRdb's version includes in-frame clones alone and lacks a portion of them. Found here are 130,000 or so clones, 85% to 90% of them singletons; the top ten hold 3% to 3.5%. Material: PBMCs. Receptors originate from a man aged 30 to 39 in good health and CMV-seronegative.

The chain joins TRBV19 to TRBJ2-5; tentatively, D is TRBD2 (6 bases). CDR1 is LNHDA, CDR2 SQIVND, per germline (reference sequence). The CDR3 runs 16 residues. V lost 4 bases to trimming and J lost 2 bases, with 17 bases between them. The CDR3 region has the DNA TGTGCCAGTAGTAGGCGGGGCAGACCCCCTCAAGAGACCCAGTACTTC. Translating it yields CASSRRGRPPQETQYF.

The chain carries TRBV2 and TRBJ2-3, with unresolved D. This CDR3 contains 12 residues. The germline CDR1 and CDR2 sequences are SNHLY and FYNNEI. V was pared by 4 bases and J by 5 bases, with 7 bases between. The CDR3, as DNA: TGTGCCAGCAGTGGGTCGGTAGATACGCAGTATTTT. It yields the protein CASSGSVDTQYF.

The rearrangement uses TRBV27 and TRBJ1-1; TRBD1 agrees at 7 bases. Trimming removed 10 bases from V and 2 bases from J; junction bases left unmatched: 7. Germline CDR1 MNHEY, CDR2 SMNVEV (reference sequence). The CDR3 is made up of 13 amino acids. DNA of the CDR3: TGTGCCACCCAAGACAGGGCAAACACTGAAGCTTTCTTT. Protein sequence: CATQDRANTEAFF.

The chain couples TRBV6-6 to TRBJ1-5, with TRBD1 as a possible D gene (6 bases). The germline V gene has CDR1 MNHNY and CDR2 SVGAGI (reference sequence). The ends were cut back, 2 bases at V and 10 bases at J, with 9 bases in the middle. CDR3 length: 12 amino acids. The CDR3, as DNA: TGTGCCAGCAGTTACAAGGGGGAACCCCAGCATTTT. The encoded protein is CASSYKGEPQHF.

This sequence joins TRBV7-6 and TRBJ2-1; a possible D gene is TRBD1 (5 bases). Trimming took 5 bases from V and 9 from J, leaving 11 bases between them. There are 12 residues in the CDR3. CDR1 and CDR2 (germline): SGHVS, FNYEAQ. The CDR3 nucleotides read TGTGCCAGCAGCCAGGACATCGGTGAGCAGTTCTTC. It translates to CASSQDIGEQFF.

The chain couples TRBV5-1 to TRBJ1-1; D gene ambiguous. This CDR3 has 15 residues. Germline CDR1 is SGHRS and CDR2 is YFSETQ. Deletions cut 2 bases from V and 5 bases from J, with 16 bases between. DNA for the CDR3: TGCGCCAGCAGCTTACCGGAGGTGGGTTGGACTGAAGCTTTCTTT. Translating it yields CASSLPEVGWTEAFF.

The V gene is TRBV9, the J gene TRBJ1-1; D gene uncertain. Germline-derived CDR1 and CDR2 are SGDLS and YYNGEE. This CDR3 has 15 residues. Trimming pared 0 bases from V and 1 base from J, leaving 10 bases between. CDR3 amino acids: CASSVVALGNTEAFF. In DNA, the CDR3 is TGTGCCAGCAGCGTAGTAGCCCTAGGGAACACTGAAGCTTTCTTT.

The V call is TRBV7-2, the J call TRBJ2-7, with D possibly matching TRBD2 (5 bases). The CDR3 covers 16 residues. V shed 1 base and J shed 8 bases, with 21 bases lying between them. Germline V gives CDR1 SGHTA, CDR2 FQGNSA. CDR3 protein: CASSLVSSLLRDKQYF. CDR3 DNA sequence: TGTGCCAGCAGCTTAGTTTCGTCCCTTTTACGGGATAAGCAGTACTTC. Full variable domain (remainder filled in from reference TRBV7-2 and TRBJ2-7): GAGVSQSPSNKVTEKGKDVELRCDPISGHTALYWYRQSLGQGLEFLIYFQGNSAPDKSGLPSDRFSAERTGGSVSTLTIQRTQQEDSAVYLCASSLVSSLLRDKQYFGPGTRLTVT.

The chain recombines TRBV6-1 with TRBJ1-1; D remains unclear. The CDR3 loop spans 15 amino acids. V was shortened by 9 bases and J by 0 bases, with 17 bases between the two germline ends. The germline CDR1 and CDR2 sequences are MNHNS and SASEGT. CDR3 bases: TGTGCCAGTACCCCCTTTAGTGAGTTGAACACTGAAGCTTTCTTT. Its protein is CASTPFSELNTEAFF.

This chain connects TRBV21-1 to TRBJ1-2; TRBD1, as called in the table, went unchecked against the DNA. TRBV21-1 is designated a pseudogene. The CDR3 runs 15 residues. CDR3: CASSKKGAPLYGYTF. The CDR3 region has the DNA TGTGCCAGCAGCAAAAAGGGGGCGCCTCTCTATGGCTACACCTTC.